Listed here are 8 T cell receptor beta chains from one sample, sequenced in a study of blood T cell repertoires in COVID-19. Generated by immunoSEQ multiplex PCR, the TCRdb table keeps only in-frame clones and is missing some. The table has about 280,000 clones, around 87% seen once. The specimen was peripheral blood. Every receptor here comes from a woman between 25 and 40 years old who had recovered from COVID-19.

This chain connects TRBV6-2 or TRBV6-3 to TRBJ1-2, with TRBD1 identical over 9 bases. CDR3 length equals 12 residues. The ends lost 5 bases at V and 5 bases at J; junction bases unmatched: 0. Germline CDR1 and CDR2: MNHEY and SVGEGT. The CDR3 DNA follows: TGTGCCAGCAGTGACAGGGGGTATGGCTACACCTTC. It is translated as CASSDRGYGYTF.

This clone was picked up one time. The V call is TRBV3-1 (or the pseudogene TRBV3-2), the J call TRBJ2-5, with D possibly TRBD2 on 6 matching bases. V gave up 4 bases and J gave up 5 bases, with 14 bases separating them. Germline V CDR1 and CDR2: LGHDT, YNNKEL (reference sequence). The CDR3 has 14 amino acids. CDR3 sequence (DNA): TGTGCCAGCAGCCGGGGAGGCGGGTGGGAGACCCAGTACTTC. This translates into CASSRGGGWETQYF.

The chain employs TRBV7-9 and TRBJ1-2; no firm D call. CDR3 length: 13 residues. V lost 3 bases to trimming and J lost 8 bases, with 13 bases between them. Per germline, CDR1 SEHNR and CDR2 FQNEAQ (reference sequence). The CDR3 DNA is TGTGCCAGCAGCTTGGAGGCCCCCCGGGGCTACACCTTC. Protein product: CASSLEAPRGYTF. Supplemented by reference TRBV7-9 and TRBJ1-2, the full variable domain reads DTGVSQNPRHKITKRGQNVTFRCDPISEHNRLYWYRQTLGQGPEFLTYFQNEAQLEKSRLLSDRFSAERPKGSFSTLEIQRTEQGDSAMYLCASSLEAPRGYTFGSGTRLTVV.

This clone came up a few times. Other DNA sequences in the sample encode the same CDR3. The V gene is TRBV27, the J gene TRBJ2-1, with 7 bases that match TRBD1. The CDR3 length is 14 residues. Germline CDR1 is MNHEY and CDR2 is SMNVEV (reference sequence). J lost 0 bases, V lost 8 bases, and 4 bases had no gene match. CDR3 loop: CASSTGSSYNEQFF. CDR3 nucleotide sequence: TGTGCCAGCTCGACAGGGAGCTCCTACAATGAGCAGTTCTTC.

Remarks on this clone: At one end, the junction sequence differs from germline, possibly due to a read error. The chain joins TRBV27 to TRBJ1-6, with 12 bases fitting TRBD1. There are 18 residues in the CDR3. Germline V gene lookup returns CDR1 MNHEY and CDR2 SMNVEV (reference sequence). The CDR3 loop reads CASILSGGDRGRNLPLHF. The CDR3, as DNA: TGTGCCAGCATCCTCTCCGGTGGGGACAGGGGGCGAAATTTACCCCTCCACTTT.

The V call is TRBV6-5, the J call TRBJ2-7, with a tentative D call TRBD1 (6 bases). Germline CDR1 and CDR2: MNHEY and SVGAGI. The CDR3 has 12 residues. V shed 5 bases and J shed 2 bases, with 7 bases lying between them. The CDR3 reads CASSTGTYEQYF. Written as DNA, the CDR3 is TGTGCCAGCAGTACAGGGACCTACGAGCAGTACTTC.

The J gene is TRBJ2-1, the V gene TRBV7-9; the match to TRBD2 covers 7 bases. This CDR3 has 15 residues. V shed 1 base and J 4 bases; nucleotides not matched to a gene: 4. CDR1 and CDR2 (germline): SEHNR, FQNEAQ (reference sequence). The CDR3 DNA reads as TGTGCCAGCAGCTTAGGGGAGGGCGTGTACAATGAGCAGTTCTTC. Its translation: CASSLGEGVYNEQFF.

This clone has only a few counts. This chain joins TRBV11-3 and TRBJ2-5, with a weak D call TRBD2 (5 bases). The germline gives CDR1 SGHNT, CDR2 YENEEA. The V gene lost 4 bases and the J gene lost 4 bases, with 10 bases spanning the gap. The CDR3 totals 13 residues. This CDR3 is CASSSGVRETQYF. The CDR3 region has the DNA TGTGCCAGCAGCTCCGGGGTCCGAGAGACCCAGTACTTC.